Below, 29 T cell receptor beta chains from the same sample are listed, as sequenced in a study of CD8+ T cells in alopecia areata. The treatment is: oral pan-JAK inhibitor, 5-10 mg twice daily. Extraction of RNA preceded its reverse transcription into cDNA, which served as the sequencing template. Profiled with immunoSEQ multiplex PCR; TCRdb holds only in-frame clones, not every one. The sample shows 200,000 to 250,000 clones, under 75% of them seen only once. Sequenced material: CD4+ T cells sorted from blood, taken at week 4, from a patient treated with tofacitinib. Receptors were obtained from a human donor with alopecia areata.

This chain links TRBV14 with TRBJ1-1; 7 bases match TRBD1. Germline assignment: CDR1 SGHDN and CDR2 FVKESK. The CDR3 has 13 residues. V shed 5 bases, J shed 4 bases, and the junction held 4 bases outside the gene matches. The CDR3 nucleotides are TGTGCCAGCAGCAACTCAGGGGGCACTGAAGCTTTCTTT. This codes for CASSNSGGTEAFF.

This clone has more than one count but fewer than ten. J is TRBJ1-1 and V is TRBV19; D is possibly TRBD1 (5 bases). V lost 6 bases and J 1 base, leaving 9 bases between the germline ends. The germline CDR1 and CDR2 sequences are LNHDA and SQIVND (reference sequence). The CDR3 totals 13 residues. The CDR3 coding sequence is TGTGCCAGTAGCCACAGGCCGAACACTGAAGCTTTCTTT. This encodes CASSHRPNTEAFF.

The chain combines TRBV2 with TRBJ2-2; 7 bases align to TRBD1. CDR1 SNHLY and CDR2 FYNNEI come from the germline V gene. The trim removed 7 bases at V and 4 bases at J, leaving 6 bases unmatched. This CDR3 has 14 residues. Here the CDR3 reads CASMRGHGTGELFF. The CDR3 bases are TGTGCCAGCATGAGGGGGCACGGCACCGGGGAGCTGTTTTTT.

The table lists this clone with a few counts. This chain joins TRBV5-6 and TRBJ1-4, with D maybe TRBD1 (6 bases). Trimming took 4 bases from V and 8 from J, leaving 12 bases between them. This CDR3 spans 13 amino acids. Germline CDR1 and CDR2: SGHDT and YYEEEE. Written as DNA, the CDR3 is TGTGCCAGCAGCAAACAGGGAGCCGAAAAACTGTTTTTT. Encoded protein: CASSKQGAEKLFF. Based on the CDR3 plus reference TRBV5-6 and TRBJ1-4, the full variable domain is DAGVTQSPTHLIKTRGQQVTLRCSPKSGHDTVSWYQQALGQGPQFIFQYYEEEERQRGNFPDRFSGHQFPNYSSELNVNALLLGDSALYLCASSKQGAEKLFFGSGTQLSVL.

This clone was seen more than once but under ten times. The CDR3 DNA reads as TGTGCCTGGGGTTCGGTAGGCCAGTACTTC. Its translation: CAWGSVGQYF. The chain couples TRBV30 to TRBJ2-5; no definite D call. The CDR3 length is 10 residues. V was pared by 5 bases and J by 10 bases, with 11 bases between. Germline V lookup: CDR1 GTSNPN, CDR2 SVGIG (reference sequence). Full variable domain (missing parts from reference TRBV30 and TRBJ2-5): SQTIHQWPATLVQPVGSPLSLECTVEGTSNPNLYWYRQAAGRGLQLLFYSVGIGQISSEVPQNLSASRPQDRQFILSSKKLLLSDSGFYLCAWGSVGQYFGPGTRLLVL.

The chain uses TRBV4-1 and TRBJ1-6; weak D call: TRBD1 (5 bases). The germline V gene has CDR1 MGHRA and CDR2 YSYEKL. V lost 1 base to trimming and J lost 6 bases, with 19 bases between them. The CDR3 sequence is 18 residues long. The chain's CDR3 is CASSQANTERGFNSPLHF. DNA for the CDR3: TGCGCCAGCAGCCAAGCTAACACCGAGAGGGGTTTTAATTCACCCCTCCACTTT.

This clone occurred a few times. The gene calls are TRBV5-1 and TRBJ2-6, with no clear D. This CDR3 contains 15 residues. Trimming shortened V by 0 bases and J by 0 bases, and 4 bases separated the two germline ends. Germline V CDR1 and CDR2: SGHRS, YFSETQ. This CDR3 reads CASSLVVSGANVLTF. The CDR3 DNA sequence: TGCGCCAGCAGCTTGGTGGTCTCTGGGGCCAACGTCCTGACTTTC.

The chain employs TRBV7-2 and TRBJ2-5; 7 bases map to TRBD2. The CDR3 spans 16 residues. Germline trimming cut 2 bases from V and 3 bases from J; bases unmatched to any gene: 9. CDR1 and CDR2 from the germline V gene are SGHTA and FQGNSA. CDR3 sequence reads: CASSLRPAGREETQYF. CDR3 nucleotides: TGTGCCAGCAGCTTACGACCAGCGGGGAGGGAAGAGACCCAGTACTTC. Drawing the rest from reference TRBV7-2 and TRBJ2-5, the complete variable domain is GAGVSQSPSNKVTEKGKDVELRCDPISGHTALYWYRQSLGQGLEFLIYFQGNSAPDKSGLPSDRFSAERTGGSVSTLTIQRTQQEDSAVYLCASSLRPAGREETQYFGPGTRLLVL.

V gene TRBV6-6 combines with J gene TRBJ2-5; 9 positions match TRBD1. Unmatched junction bases numbered 4, after V lost 6 bases and J lost 5 bases. Germline V gives CDR1 MNHNY, CDR2 SVGAGI (reference sequence). CDR3 length: 13 amino acids. Written as DNA, the CDR3 is TGTGCCAGCAGAACCGGGACAGGGGAGACCCAGTACTTC. It codes for CASRTGTGETQYF.

The J gene is TRBJ1-6, the V gene TRBV7-2, with 7 bases identical to TRBD1. The V and J ends lost 5 bases and 9 bases, in that order; junction bases with no gene match: 7. Germline assignment: CDR1 SGHTA and CDR2 FQGNSA. The CDR3 is 14 residues long. CDR3 amino acids: CASSAQGGSSPLHF. For the CDR3, the DNA is TGTGCCAGCAGCGCCCAGGGGGGGAGTTCACCCCTCCACTTT.

In its sample, this clone was seen once. V and J are TRBV27 and TRBJ2-7; no reliable D call. Trimming took 5 bases from V and 3 from J, leaving 14 bases between them. Germline V gene lookup returns CDR1 MNHEY and CDR2 SMNVEV (reference sequence). This CDR3 region has 14 residues. The CDR3 bases are TGTGCCAGCAGTATCACATACTCCCACTACGAGCAGTACTTC. Its protein is CASSITYSHYEQYF.

This clone was observed a handful of times. Mismatch with germline at one junction end may stem from a read error. The CDR3 DNA sequence: TGTGCCAGCAGTTCCCACAGGGGAGATACGCAGTATTTT. This encodes CASSSHRGDTQYF. This chain uses TRBV10-3 with TRBJ2-3; 7 bases fit TRBD1. Germline values: CDR1 ENHRY, CDR2 SYGVKD. This CDR3 contains 13 residues.

This clone was counted once. The rearrangement joins TRBV20-1 to TRBJ2-5, with D maybe TRBD2 (5 bases). This CDR3 is 11 amino acids long. Germline V gene sequence: CDR1 DFQATT, CDR2 SNEGSKA (reference sequence). The DNA of the CDR3 is TGCAGCCAAGAGCGGTTGGAGACCCAGTACTTC. Its protein product is CSQERLETQYF.

This clone was found a few times. The V and J genes are TRBV2 and TRBJ2-1, with D hard to call. Trimming took 5 bases from V and 7 from J, leaving 3 bases between them. CDR1 is SNHLY and CDR2 is FYNNEI in the germline V gene. This CDR3 has 10 amino acids. The CDR3 DNA is TGTGCCAGCAGTTTGAATGAGCAGTTCTTC. Its translation: CASSLNEQFF.

The chain has TRBV28 and TRBJ2-7; 7 bases agree with TRBD2. CDR3 length: 12 residues. Germline V lookup: CDR1 MDHEN, CDR2 SYDVKM. The trim removed 9 bases at V and 4 bases at J, leaving 6 bases unmatched. The chain's CDR3 is CASVGGRYEQYF. The CDR3 coding sequence is TGTGCCAGTGTCGGGGGGAGGTACGAGCAGTACTTC.

This sequence joins TRBV15 and TRBJ2-5; maybe TRBD2 (7 bases). The CDR3 is made up of 15 amino acids. V lost 1 base and J lost 10, with 19 bases in between. The V gene's germline CDR1 is LNHNV and CDR2 YYDKDF (reference sequence). The CDR3 DNA follows: TGTGCCACCAGCAGAGGCCGGGGGGCCTCCTACCACCAGTACTTC. Protein: CATSRGRGASYHQYF.

The V call is TRBV30, the J call TRBJ2-5; D call uncertain. The CDR3 consists of 13 residues. The germline V and J ends were trimmed by 3 bases and 4 bases, with 12 bases remaining between them. Germline V gives CDR1 GTSNPN, CDR2 SVGIG (reference sequence). This CDR3 is CAWRFSLRETQYF. The CDR3 DNA reads as TGTGCCTGGAGATTCAGCCTACGAGAGACCCAGTACTTC.

V gene TRBV29-1 combines with J gene TRBJ1-2, with a possible D match to TRBD1 (5 bases). Germline loops: CDR1 SQVTM, CDR2 ANQGSEA. The V end lost 5 bases, the J end lost 6 bases, and 10 bases lay between the germline ends. CDR3 length equals 11 residues. The CDR3: CSVLWGDGYTF. The CDR3 DNA reads TGCAGCGTTTTGTGGGGGGATGGCTACACCTTC.

This chain connects TRBV12-5 to TRBJ1-1; D gene uncertain. The CDR3 is 13 residues long. The V gene lost 2 bases and the J gene lost 0 bases, with 4 bases spanning the gap. Germline loops: CDR1 LGHNT, CDR2 FRNRAP. CDR3 DNA sequence: TGTGCTAGTGGTTTGACAGTGAACACTGAAGCTTTCTTT. Its translation: CASGLTVNTEAFF.

This clone was detected only a few times. The chain is built from TRBV7-2 and TRBJ2-7; the match to TRBD2 covers 11 bases. This CDR3 has 16 amino acids. The V gene end was trimmed by 1 base and the J gene end by 5 bases; junction bases not matched to a gene: 7. Germline assignment: CDR1 SGHTA and CDR2 FQGNSA. This chain's CDR3 is CASSLVASGGRDEQYF. In nucleotides, the CDR3 is TGTGCCAGCAGCTTAGTGGCTAGCGGGGGGAGGGACGAGCAGTACTTC. Looking up the rest from reference TRBV7-2 and TRBJ2-7 gives the full variable domain: GAGVSQSPSNKVTEKGKDVELRCDPISGHTALYWYRQSLGQGLEFLIYFQGNSAPDKSGLPSDRFSAERTGGSVSTLTIQRTQQEDSAVYLCASSLVASGGRDEQYFGPGTRLTVT.

V gene TRBV30 combines with J gene TRBJ1-2; D is unclear. The germline CDR1 and CDR2 sequences are GTSNPN and SVGIG (reference sequence). The germline V and J ends were trimmed by 0 bases and 4 bases, with 9 bases remaining between them. The CDR3 is 13 residues long. Here the CDR3 reads CAWSVSTLYGYTF. The CDR3 nucleotides read TGTGCCTGGAGTGTATCCACCCTCTATGGCTACACCTTC.

The J gene is TRBJ1-1, the V gene TRBV7-2; maybe TRBD1 (5 bases). Trimming pared 0 bases from V and 0 bases from J, leaving 11 bases between. Germline V gene lookup returns CDR1 SGHTA and CDR2 FQGNSA. The CDR3 consists of 16 residues. The DNA of the CDR3 is TGTGCCAGCAGCTTAGCGGCAGGGCGCATGAACACTGAAGCTTTCTTT. It encodes CASSLAAGRMNTEAFF.

The chain has TRBV5-4 and TRBJ2-7; TRBD2 matches 11 bases. The CDR3 contains 18 residues. Germline values: CDR1 SGHNT, CDR2 YYREEE (reference sequence). V shed 3 bases and J 2 bases; nucleotides not matched to a gene: 13. CDR3 coding DNA: TGTGCCAGCAGCTCCCCCAATCGTCTAGCGGGGGGTACCTACGAGCAGTACTTC. Protein sequence: CASSSPNRLAGGTYEQYF.

The count of this clone is one. The chain recombines TRBV30 with TRBJ2-1, with 7 bases fitting TRBD2. Trimming cost V 3 bases and J 13 bases; bases outside gene matches: 12. CDR1 is GTSNPN, CDR2 SVGIG, per germline (reference sequence). The CDR3 spans 13 residues. Here the CDR3 reads CAWRLELERGQFF. The CDR3 DNA follows: TGTGCCTGGAGACTAGAACTTGAGCGGGGTCAGTTCTTC.

The gene calls are TRBV7-9 and TRBJ2-3; the D gene could be TRBD1 or TRBD2 (5 bases each). This CDR3 has 14 residues. V lost 7 bases and J lost 2, with 13 bases in between. Germline lookup yields CDR1 SEHNR and CDR2 FQNEAQ (reference sequence). The CDR3 DNA sequence: TGTGCCAGCATATGGGTGGGGGACACAGATACGCAGTATTTT. Translating gives CASIWVGDTDTQYF.

The chain employs TRBV7-8 and TRBJ2-7, with D maybe TRBD2 (5 bases). Looked up from germline, CDR1 is SGHVS and CDR2 is FQNEAQ. The V and J ends lost 1 base and 2 bases respectively, with 12 bases between them. This CDR3 spans 15 amino acids. CDR3: CASSLERVGPYEQYF. The DNA of the CDR3 is TGTGCCAGCAGCTTAGAGAGGGTAGGACCCTACGAGCAGTACTTC. Together with reference TRBV7-8 and TRBJ2-7, the CDR3 gives the full variable domain: GAGVSQSPRYKVAKRGQDVALRCDPISGHVSLFWYQQALGQGPEFLTYFQNEAQLDKSGLPSDRFFAERPEGSVSTLKIQRTQQEDSAVYLCASSLERVGPYEQYFGPGTRLTVT.

This sequence joins TRBV30 and TRBJ1-2, with D possibly TRBD1 on 5 matching bases. V lost 4 bases to trimming and J lost 5 bases, with 17 bases between them. Germline CDR1 and CDR2: GTSNPN and SVGIG (reference sequence). CDR3 length: 14 amino acids. In nucleotides, the CDR3 is TGTGCCTGGACCGTACGGGGGGATGGATATGGCTACACCTTC. Residues: CAWTVRGDGYGYTF.

The chain is built from TRBV2 and TRBJ1-1; unclear D gene. This CDR3 contains 13 residues. Trimming left V 7 bases short and J 4 bases short, with 13 bases between. Germline CDR1 and CDR2: SNHLY and FYNNEI. The CDR3 DNA follows: TGTGCCAGCACCGTCGGGGAGTTCACTGAAGCTTTCTTT. Protein: CASTVGEFTEAFF.

V is TRBV19 and J is TRBJ2-2, with D unresolved. This CDR3 spans 12 amino acids. Germline CDR1 reads LNHDA; CDR2 reads SQIVND (reference sequence). Trimming took off 3 bases at V and 6 bases at J, with 5 bases between the two ends. CDR3 loop: CASSIQSGELFF. Written as DNA, the CDR3 is TGTGCCAGTAGTATCCAGTCCGGGGAGCTGTTTTTT.